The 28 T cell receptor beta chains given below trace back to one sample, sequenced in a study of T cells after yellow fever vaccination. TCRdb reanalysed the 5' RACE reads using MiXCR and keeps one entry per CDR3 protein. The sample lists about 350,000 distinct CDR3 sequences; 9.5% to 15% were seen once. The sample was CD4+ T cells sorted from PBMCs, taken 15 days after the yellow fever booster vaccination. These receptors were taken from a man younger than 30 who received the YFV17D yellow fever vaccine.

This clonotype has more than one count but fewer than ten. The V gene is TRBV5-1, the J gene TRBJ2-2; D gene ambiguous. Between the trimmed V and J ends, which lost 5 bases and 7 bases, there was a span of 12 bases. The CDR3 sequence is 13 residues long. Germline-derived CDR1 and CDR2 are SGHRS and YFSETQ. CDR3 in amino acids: CASRGPEDGELFF. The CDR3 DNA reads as TGCGCCAGCAGGGGCCCCGAGGACGGGGAGCTGTTTTTT.

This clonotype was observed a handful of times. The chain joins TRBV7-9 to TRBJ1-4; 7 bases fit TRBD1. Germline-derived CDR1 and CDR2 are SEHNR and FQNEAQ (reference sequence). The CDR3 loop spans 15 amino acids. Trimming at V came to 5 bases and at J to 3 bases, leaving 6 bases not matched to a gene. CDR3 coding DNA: TGTGCCAGCAGCACGACGACAGGGCCTAATGAAAAACTGTTTTTT. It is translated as CASSTTTGPNEKLFF.

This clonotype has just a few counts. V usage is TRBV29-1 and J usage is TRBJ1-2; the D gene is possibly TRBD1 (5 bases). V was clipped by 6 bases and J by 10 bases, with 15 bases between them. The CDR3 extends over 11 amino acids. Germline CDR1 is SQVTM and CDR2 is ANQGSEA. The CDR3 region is CSVGDSPDYTF. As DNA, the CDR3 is TGCAGCGTCGGTGACAGCCCTGACTACACCTTC.

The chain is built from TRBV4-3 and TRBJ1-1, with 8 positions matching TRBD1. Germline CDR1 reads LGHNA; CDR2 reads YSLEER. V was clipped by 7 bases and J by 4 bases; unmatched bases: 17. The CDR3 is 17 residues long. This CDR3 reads CASTLGGDRGIGTEAFF. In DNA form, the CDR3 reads TGCGCCAGCACCCTAGGTGGTGACAGGGGTATCGGCACTGAAGCTTTCTTT.

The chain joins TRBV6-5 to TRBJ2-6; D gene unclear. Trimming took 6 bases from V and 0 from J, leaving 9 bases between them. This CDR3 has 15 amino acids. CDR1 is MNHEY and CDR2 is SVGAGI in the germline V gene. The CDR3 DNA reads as TGTGCCAGCAGGGCAGCAGGCTCTGGGGCCAACGTCCTGACTTTC. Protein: CASRAAGSGANVLTF.

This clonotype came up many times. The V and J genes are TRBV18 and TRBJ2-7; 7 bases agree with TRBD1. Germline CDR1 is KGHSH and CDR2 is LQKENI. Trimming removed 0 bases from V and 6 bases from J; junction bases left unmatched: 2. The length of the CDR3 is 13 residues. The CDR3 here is CASSPPTGSEQYV. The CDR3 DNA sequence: TGTGCCAGCTCACCACCGACAGGGTCCGAGCAGTACGTC.

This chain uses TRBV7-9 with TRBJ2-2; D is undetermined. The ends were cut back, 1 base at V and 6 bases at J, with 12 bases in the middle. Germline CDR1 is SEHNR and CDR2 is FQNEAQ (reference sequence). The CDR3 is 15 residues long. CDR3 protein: CASSLVRITAGELFF. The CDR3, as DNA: TGTGCCAGCAGCTTAGTAAGGATTACAGCCGGGGAGCTGTTTTTT. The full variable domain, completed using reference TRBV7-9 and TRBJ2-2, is DTGVSQNPRHKITKRGQNVTFRCDPISEHNRLYWYRQTLGQGPEFLTYFQNEAQLEKSRLLSDRFSAERPKGSFSTLEIQRTEQGDSAMYLCASSLVRITAGELFFGEGSRLTVL.

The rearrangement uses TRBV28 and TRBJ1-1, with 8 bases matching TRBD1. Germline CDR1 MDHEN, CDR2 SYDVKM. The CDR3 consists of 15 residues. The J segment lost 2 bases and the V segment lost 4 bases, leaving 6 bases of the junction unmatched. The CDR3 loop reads CASSSQGAANTEAFF. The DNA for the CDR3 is TGTGCCAGCAGTTCCCAGGGGGCAGCTAACACTGAAGCTTTCTTT.

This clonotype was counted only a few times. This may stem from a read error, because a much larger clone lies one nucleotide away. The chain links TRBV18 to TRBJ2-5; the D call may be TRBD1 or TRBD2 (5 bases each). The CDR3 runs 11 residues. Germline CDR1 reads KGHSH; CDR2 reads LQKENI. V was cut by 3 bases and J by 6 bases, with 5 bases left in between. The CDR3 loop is CASSPGQTQYF. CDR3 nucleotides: TGTGCCAGCTCACCGGGACAGACCCAGTACTTC.

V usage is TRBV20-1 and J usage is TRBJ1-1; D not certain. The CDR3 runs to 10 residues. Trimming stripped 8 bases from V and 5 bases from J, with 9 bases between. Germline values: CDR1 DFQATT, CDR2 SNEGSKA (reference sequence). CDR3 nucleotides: TGCAGTTCGTCCGGAACTGAAGCTTTCTTT. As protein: CSSSGTEAFF.

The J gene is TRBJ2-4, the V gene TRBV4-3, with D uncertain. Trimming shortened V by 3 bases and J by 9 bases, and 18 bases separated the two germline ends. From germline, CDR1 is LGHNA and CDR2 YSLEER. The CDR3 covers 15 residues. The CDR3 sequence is CASSQGRGRDGIQYF. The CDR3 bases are TGCGCCAGCAGCCAGGGTCGTGGCCGCGATGGCATTCAGTACTTC.

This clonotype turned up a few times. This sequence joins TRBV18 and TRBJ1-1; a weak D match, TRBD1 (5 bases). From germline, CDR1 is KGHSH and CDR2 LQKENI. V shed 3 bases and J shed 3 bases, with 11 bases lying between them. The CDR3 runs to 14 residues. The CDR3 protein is CASSPSGTYTEAFF. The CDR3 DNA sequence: TGTGCCAGCTCACCGTCCGGGACCTACACTGAAGCTTTCTTT.

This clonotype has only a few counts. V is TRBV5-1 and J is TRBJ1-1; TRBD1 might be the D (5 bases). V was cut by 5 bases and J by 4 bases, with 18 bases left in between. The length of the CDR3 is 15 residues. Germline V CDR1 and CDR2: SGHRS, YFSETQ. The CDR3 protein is CASRTPGGRGTEAFF. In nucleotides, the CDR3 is TGCGCCAGCAGGACCCCCGGAGGGAGGGGCACTGAAGCTTTCTTT.

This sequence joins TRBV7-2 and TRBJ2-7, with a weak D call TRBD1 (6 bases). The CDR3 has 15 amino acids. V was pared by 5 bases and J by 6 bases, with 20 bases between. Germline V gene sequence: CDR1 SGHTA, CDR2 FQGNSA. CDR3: CASSLRQVGVGEQYF. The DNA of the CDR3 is TGTGCCAGCAGCCTACGACAGGTTGGAGTTGGCGAGCAGTACTTC.

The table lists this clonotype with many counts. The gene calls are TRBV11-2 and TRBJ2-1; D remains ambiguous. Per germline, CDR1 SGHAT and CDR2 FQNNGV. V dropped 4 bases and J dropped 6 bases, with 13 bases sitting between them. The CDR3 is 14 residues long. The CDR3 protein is CASSYYRLSNEQFF. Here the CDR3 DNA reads TGTGCCAGCAGCTACTATAGGCTCTCCAATGAGCAGTTCTTC. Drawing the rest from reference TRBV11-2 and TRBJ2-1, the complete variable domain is EAGVAQSPRYKIIEKRQSVAFWCNPISGHATLYWYQQILGQGPKLLIQFQNNGVVDDSQLPKDRFSAERLKGVDSTLKIQPAKLEDSAVYLCASSYYRLSNEQFFGPGTRLTVL.

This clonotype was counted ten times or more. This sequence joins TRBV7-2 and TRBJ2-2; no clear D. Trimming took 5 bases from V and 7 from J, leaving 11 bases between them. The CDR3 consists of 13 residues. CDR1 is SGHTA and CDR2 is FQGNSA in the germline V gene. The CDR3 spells CASSTNYLGELFF. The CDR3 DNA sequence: TGTGCCAGCAGCACTAACTACCTCGGGGAGCTGTTTTTT.

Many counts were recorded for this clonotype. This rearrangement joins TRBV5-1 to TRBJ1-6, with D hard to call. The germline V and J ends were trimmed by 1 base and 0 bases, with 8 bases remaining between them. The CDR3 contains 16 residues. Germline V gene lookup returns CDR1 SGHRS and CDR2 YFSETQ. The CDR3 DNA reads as TGCGCCAGCAGCTTGCGTTCGAGCTCCTATAATTCACCCCTCCACTTT. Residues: CASSLRSSSYNSPLHF.

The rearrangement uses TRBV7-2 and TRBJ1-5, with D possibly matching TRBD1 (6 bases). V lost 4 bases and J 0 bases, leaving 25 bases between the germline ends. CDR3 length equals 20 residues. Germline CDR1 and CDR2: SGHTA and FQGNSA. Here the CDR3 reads CASSSRVGRTDRHSNQPQHF. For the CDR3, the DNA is TGTGCCAGCAGCTCCAGAGTGGGGCGGACGGACAGACATAGCAATCAGCCCCAGCATTTT.

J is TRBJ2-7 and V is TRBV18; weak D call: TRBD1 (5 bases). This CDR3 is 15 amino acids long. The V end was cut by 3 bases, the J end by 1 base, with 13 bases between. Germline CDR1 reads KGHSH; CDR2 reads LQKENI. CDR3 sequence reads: CASSPGHGPSYEQYF. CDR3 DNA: TGTGCCAGCTCACCCGGACACGGACCATCCTACGAGCAGTACTTC.

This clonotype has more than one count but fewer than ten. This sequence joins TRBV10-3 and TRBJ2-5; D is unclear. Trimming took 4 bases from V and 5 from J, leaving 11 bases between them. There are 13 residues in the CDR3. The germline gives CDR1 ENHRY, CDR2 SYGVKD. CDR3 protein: CAISATGPETQYF. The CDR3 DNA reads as TGTGCCATCAGTGCTACCGGCCCCGAGACCCAGTACTTC.

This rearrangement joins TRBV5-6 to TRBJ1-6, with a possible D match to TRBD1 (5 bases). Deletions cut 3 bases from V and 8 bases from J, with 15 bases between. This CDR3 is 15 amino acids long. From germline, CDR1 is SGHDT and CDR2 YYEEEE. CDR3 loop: CASSSARLGDSPLHF. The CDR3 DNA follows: TGTGCCAGCAGCTCGGCCCGGTTGGGGGATTCACCCCTCCACTTT.

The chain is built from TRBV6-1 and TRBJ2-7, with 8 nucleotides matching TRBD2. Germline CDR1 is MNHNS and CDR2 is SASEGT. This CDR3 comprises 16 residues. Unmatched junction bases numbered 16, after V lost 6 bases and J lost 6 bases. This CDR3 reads CASSGGAGVFGSEQYF. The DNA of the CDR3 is TGTGCCAGCAGCGGGGGGGCCGGTGTTTTCGGAAGCGAGCAGTACTTC.

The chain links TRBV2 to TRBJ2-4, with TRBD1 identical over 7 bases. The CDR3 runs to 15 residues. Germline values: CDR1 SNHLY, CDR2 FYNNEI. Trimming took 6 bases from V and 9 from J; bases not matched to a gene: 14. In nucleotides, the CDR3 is TGTGCCAGCAGCGAAACCAGCCATCCAGGGGGCATTCAGTACTTC. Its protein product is CASSETSHPGGIQYF.

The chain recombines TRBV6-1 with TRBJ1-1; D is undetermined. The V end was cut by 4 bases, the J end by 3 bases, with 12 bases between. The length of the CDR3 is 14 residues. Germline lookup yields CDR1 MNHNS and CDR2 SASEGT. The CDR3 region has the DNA TGTGCCAGCAGTGTCACCGGCGGCTACACTGAAGCTTTCTTT. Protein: CASSVTGGYTEAFF.

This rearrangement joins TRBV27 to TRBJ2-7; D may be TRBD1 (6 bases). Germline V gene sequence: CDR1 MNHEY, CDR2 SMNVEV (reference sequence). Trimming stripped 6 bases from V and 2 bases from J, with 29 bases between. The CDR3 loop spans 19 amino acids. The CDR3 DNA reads TGTGCCAGCAGCCTACCCCGGGACACCGGCGTCGAGATTACCTACGAGCAGTACGTC. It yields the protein CASSLPRDTGVEITYEQYV.

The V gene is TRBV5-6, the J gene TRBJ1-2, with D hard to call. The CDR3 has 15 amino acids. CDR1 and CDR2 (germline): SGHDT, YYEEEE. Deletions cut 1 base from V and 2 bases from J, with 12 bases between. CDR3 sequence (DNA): TGTGCCAGCAGCTTGTCGTCGGGTCAGAACTATGGCTACACCTTC. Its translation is CASSLSSGQNYGYTF.

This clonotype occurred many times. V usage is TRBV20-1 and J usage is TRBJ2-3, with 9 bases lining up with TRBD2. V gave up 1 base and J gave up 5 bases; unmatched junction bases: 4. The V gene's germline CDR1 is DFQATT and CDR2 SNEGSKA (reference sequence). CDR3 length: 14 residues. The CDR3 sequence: CSARVAGVRDTQYF. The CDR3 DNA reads TGCAGTGCTAGAGTAGCGGGGGTTCGAGATACGCAGTATTTT.

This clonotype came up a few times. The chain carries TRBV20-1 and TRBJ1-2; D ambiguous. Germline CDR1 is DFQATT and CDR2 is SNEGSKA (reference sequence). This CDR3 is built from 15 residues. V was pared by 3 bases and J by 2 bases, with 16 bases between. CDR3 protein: CSASKGSFPNYGYTF. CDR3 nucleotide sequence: TGCAGTGCTAGTAAGGGAAGTTTCCCCAACTATGGCTACACCTTC.